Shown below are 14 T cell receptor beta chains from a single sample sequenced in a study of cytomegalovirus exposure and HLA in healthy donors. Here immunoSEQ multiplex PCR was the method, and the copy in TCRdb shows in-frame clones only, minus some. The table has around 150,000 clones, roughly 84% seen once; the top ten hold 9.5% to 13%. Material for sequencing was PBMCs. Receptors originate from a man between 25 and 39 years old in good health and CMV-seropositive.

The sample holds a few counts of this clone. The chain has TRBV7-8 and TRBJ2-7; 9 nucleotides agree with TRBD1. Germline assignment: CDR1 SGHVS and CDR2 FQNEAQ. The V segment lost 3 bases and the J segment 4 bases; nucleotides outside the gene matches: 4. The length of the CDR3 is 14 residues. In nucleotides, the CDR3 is TGTGCCAGCAGCTTTGGGACAGGGCCGTACGAGCAGTACTTC. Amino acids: CASSFGTGPYEQYF.

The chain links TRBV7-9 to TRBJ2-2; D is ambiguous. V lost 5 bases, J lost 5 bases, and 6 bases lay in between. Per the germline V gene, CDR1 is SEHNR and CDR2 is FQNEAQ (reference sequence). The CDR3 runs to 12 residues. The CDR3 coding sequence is TGTGCCAGCAGCCCCTTAACCGGGGAGCTGTTTTTT. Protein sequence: CASSPLTGELFF.

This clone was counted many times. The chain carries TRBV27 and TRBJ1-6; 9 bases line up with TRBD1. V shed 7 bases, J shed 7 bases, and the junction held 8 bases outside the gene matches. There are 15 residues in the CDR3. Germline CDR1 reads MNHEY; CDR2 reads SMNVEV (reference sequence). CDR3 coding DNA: TGTGCCAGCACACGTACCGGGACAGGGAATTCACCCCTCCACTTT. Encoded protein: CASTRTGTGNSPLHF.

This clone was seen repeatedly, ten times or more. In nucleotides, the CDR3 is TGCGCCAGCAGCCAAGTAGACCTCGGTCTAGTGTCCAATGAGCAGTTCTTC. Translating gives CASSQVDLGLVSNEQFF. This sequence joins TRBV4-1 and TRBJ2-1; no clear D gene. Trimming took off 1 base at V and 6 bases at J, with 19 bases between the two ends. Per the germline V gene, CDR1 is MGHRA and CDR2 is YSYEKL. The CDR3 length is 17 residues.

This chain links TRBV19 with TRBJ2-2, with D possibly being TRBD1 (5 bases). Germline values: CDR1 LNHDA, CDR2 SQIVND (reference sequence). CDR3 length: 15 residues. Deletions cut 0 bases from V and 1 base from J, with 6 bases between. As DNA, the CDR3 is TGTGCCAGTAGTATAGACAGGGAGAACACCGGGGAGCTGTTTTTT. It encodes CASSIDRENTGELFF. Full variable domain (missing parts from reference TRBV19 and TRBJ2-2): DGGITQSPKYLFRKEGQNVTLSCEQNLNHDAMYWYRQDPGQGLRLIYYSQIVNDFQKGDIAEGYSVSREKKESFPLTVTSAQKNPTAFYLCASSIDRENTGELFFGEGSRLTVL.

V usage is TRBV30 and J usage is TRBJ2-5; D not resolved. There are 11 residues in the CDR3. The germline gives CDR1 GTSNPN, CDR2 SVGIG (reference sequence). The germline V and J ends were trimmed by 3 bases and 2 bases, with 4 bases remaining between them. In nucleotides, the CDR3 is TGTGCCTGGAGACAGCAAGAGACCCAGTACTTC. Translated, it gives CAWRQQETQYF.

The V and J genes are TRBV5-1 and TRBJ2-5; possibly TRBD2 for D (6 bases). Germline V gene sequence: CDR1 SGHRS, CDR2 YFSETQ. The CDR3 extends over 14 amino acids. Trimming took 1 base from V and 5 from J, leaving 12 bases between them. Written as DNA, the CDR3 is TGCGCCAGCAGCTTGACGGGGGTAGTGGAGACCCAGTACTTC. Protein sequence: CASSLTGVVETQYF.

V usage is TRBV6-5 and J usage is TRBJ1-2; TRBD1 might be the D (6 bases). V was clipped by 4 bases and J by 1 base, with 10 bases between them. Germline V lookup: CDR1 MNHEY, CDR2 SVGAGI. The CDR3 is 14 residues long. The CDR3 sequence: CASSLTGLNYGYTF. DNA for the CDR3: TGTGCCAGCAGTTTGACAGGCCTTAACTATGGCTACACCTTC.

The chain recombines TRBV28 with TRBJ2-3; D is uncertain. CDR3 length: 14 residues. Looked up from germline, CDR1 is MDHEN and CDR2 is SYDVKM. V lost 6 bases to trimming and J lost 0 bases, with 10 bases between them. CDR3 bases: TGTGCCAGCAGGTTGAGGCGGAGCACAGATACGCAGTATTTT. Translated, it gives CASRLRRSTDTQYF.

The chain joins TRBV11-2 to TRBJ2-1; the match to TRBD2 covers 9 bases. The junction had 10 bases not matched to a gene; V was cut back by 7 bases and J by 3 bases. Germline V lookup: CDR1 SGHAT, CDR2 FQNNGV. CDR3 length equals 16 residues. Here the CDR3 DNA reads TGTGCCAGCATCCCCTTAGCGGGGGACCACTACAATGAGCAGTTCTTC. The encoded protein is CASIPLAGDHYNEQFF. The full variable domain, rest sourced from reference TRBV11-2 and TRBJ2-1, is EAGVAQSPRYKIIEKRQSVAFWCNPISGHATLYWYQQILGQGPKLLIQFQNNGVVDDSQLPKDRFSAERLKGVDSTLKIQPAKLEDSAVYLCASIPLAGDHYNEQFFGPGTRLTVL.

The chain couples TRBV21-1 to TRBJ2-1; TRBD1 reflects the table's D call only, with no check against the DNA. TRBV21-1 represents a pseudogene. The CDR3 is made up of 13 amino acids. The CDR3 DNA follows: TGTGCCAGCAGTCTCGGACAGAACAATGAGCAGTTCTTC. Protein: CASSLGQNNEQFF.

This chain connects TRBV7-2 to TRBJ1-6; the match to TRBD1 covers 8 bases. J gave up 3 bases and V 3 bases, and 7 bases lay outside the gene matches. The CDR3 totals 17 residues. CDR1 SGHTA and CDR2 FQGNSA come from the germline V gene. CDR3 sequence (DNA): TGTGCCAGCAGCTTGGGGACAGGATCTATCTATAATTCACCCCTCCACTTT. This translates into CASSLGTGSIYNSPLHF.

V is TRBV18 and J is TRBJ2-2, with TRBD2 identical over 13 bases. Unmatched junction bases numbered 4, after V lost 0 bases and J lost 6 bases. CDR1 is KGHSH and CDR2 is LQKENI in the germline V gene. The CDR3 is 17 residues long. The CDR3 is CASSPPGLAGAAGELFF. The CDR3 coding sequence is TGTGCCAGCTCACCACCCGGACTAGCGGGAGCGGCCGGGGAGCTGTTTTTT.

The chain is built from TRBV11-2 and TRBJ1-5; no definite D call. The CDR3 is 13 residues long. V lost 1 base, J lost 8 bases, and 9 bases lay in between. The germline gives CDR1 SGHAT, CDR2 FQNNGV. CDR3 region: CASSLGAIEPQHF. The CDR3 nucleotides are TGTGCCAGCAGCTTAGGGGCAATTGAGCCCCAGCATTTT.